Given below is one T cell receptor (beta chain) in context. The CDR3 is 12 amino acids. CDR1 is GTSNPN and CDR2 is SVGIG in the germline V gene (reference sequence). Trimming left V 0 bases short and J 4 bases short, with 4 bases between. Libraries were prepared by immunoSEQ multiplex PCR; TCRdb keeps only in-frame clonotypes and omits some of them. The table lists 60,000 or so clones, around nine tenths of them singletons. These data originate in a study of technical replicates of blood from a handful of donors. The sequence was obtained from a human donor in good health. Some clones in this sample may be carry-over from other donors' samples. This chain connects TRBV30 to TRBJ1-3; D ambiguous. What was sequenced was PBMCs. CDR3 coding DNA: TGTGCCTGGAGTGTAGCCGGAAACACCATATATTTT. This sequence encodes CAWSVAGNTIYF.